This T cell receptor beta chain stems from a study of cytomegalovirus exposure and HLA in healthy donors. Profiled with immunoSEQ multiplex PCR; TCRdb holds only in-frame clones, not every one. Of over 250,000 clones listed, 86% are singletons. In the case of this clone: What it recognizes is unknown.

The donors were in the 120-subject validation cohort, distinct from the approximately 700-subject first cohort. The study, taken as a whole, reports: A list of 150 to 200 TCR beta chains associated with cytomegalovirus was given. In the 120 validation repertoires, a later analysis found that first-cohort TCR clusters tended to co-occur.

This CDR3 contains 14 residues. Trimming took off 6 bases at V and 1 base at J, with 13 bases between the two ends. In germline, CDR1 is ENHRY, CDR2 SYGVKD. Material for sequencing was PBMCs. This sequence joins TRBV10-3 and TRBJ2-7; no reliable D call. The source of this sequence is a woman under 30 in good health and CMV-seronegative. The CDR3 nucleotides read TGTGCCATCAGCGCAGGCTTTCGATCCTACGAGCAGTACTTC. Protein: CAISAGFRSYEQYF.